These T cell receptor beta chains were read from a single sample in a study of blood T cell repertoires in COVID-19. Libraries were prepared by immunoSEQ multiplex PCR; TCRdb keeps only in-frame clonotypes and omits some of them. In the table there are over 65,000 clones, approximately 90% of which are singletons. The sequencing sample was made of peripheral blood. Every receptor here comes from a man aged 50-60 years with active COVID-19. Both conserved end residues are part of each CDR3. The order of the fields is J gene, V gene, D gene, clone size, CDR3 DNA, CDR3 protein. The D gene is left open where the match is weak. Rows give clone size only sometimes, using once, few, many, or a class for an expanded clone.

TRBJ2-7,TRBV7-2,TRBD2,NA,TGTGCCAGCAGCTTAGCGGGGACTAGCGGGGCCTACGAGCAGTACTTC,CASSLAGTSGAYEQYF
TRBJ1-4,TRBV19,TRBD1,few,TGTGCCAGTAGTATGGTCGGACAGGGGGTCTCTAATGAAAAACTGTTTTTT,CASSMVGQGVSNEKLFF
TRBJ1-2,TRBV4-1,NA,once,TGCGCCAGCAGCCAAGATATCAGGGGCTATGGCTACACCTTC,CASSQDIRGYGYTF
TRBJ2-5,TRBV15,TRBD1,NA,TGTGCCACCAGCAGGGGACAGATGGGGGAGACCCAGTACTTC,CATSRGQMGETQYF
TRBJ2-7,TRBV3-1/TRBV3-2,NA,NA,TGTGCCAGCAGCCAAGGTCACAGGGAATACTACGAGCAGTACTTC,CASSQGHREYYEQYF
TRBJ2-7,TRBV5-4,NA,NA,TGTGCCAGCACATTGACCCCGCAGGAAAACTACGAGCAGTACTTC,CASTLTPQENYEQYF
TRBJ1-2,TRBV28,NA,NA,TGTGCCAGCACAGCAGGGAGGGGCTATGGCTACACCTTC,CASTAGRGYGYTF
TRBJ1-3,TRBV5-5,TRBD1,few,TGTGCCAGCAGCTACAAACAGGGGGCTTTTGGAAACACCATATATTTT,CASSYKQGAFGNTIYF
TRBJ2-1,TRBV2,TRBD2,NA,TGTGCCAGCACCCTCGACGGGGGGGACAATGAGCAGTTCTTC,CASTLDGGDNEQFF
TRBJ2-5,TRBV7-8,NA,NA,TGTGCCAGCCTCTCTACCACGGAGGAGACCCAGTACTTC,CASLSTTEETQYF
TRBJ1-6,TRBV2,TRBD1,once,TGTGCCAGCAGGGACAGGGGTAACTATAATTCACCCCTCCACTTT,CASRDRGNYNSPLHF
TRBJ2-3,TRBV14,TRBD2,NA,TGTGCCAGCAGCCCGATAGCGGGGGCAACAGATACGCAGTATTTT,CASSPIAGATDTQYF
TRBJ1-2,TRBV10-3,TRBD1,NA,TGTGCCATCAGCAGAGCCGGGACAGGGAACTATGGCTACACCTTC,CAISRAGTGNYGYTF
TRBJ2-7,TRBV7-9,TRBD1,NA,TGTGCCAGCAGCTTCCAGGGGGTTCCTTCCTACGAGCAGTACTTC,CASSFQGVPSYEQYF
TRBJ2-3,TRBV5-1,NA,NA,TGCGCCAGCAGCTTGACCGCGGACACAGATACGCAGTATTTT,CASSLTADTDTQYF
TRBJ2-5,TRBV7-2,TRBD2,NA,TGTGCCAGCAGCTCTCCCTCCAGCGGGGGGGGAGCGCGAGAGACCCAGTACTTC,CASSSPSSGGGARETQYF
TRBJ1-2,TRBV23-1,NA,NA,TGCGCCAGCAGTCAATGTGAACAGGACTATGGCTACACCTTC,CASSQCEQDYGYTF
TRBJ1-1,TRBV11-2,TRBD1,NA,TGTGCCAGCAGCAGCACAGGGGACTCCGAAGCTTTCTTT,CASSSTGDSEAFF
TRBJ2-1,TRBV4-2,NA,NA,TGTGCCAGCAGCAGCGGTCCTCTCAATGAGCAGTTCTTC,CASSSGPLNEQFF
TRBJ1-1,TRBV28,NA,NA,TGTGCCAGCAGTTCAATGAACACTGAAGCTTTCTTT,CASSSMNTEAFF
TRBJ2-3,TRBV5-1,NA,NA,TGCGCCAGCAGCGCACCACTAGCTAACACAGATACGCAGTATTTT,CASSAPLANTDTQYF
TRBJ2-2,TRBV20-1,TRBD1,NA,TGCAGTGCTAGTGTACAGGGGGTGGCCGGGGAGCTGTTTTTT,CSASVQGVAGELFF
TRBJ1-5,TRBV4-1,NA,NA,TGCGCCAGCAGCCAAGTGGGCCAGTTTGATCAGCCCCAGCATTTT,CASSQVGQFDQPQHF
TRBJ1-1,TRBV3-1/TRBV3-2,NA,NA,TGTGCCAGCAGCCAAAACAGGGTCCAGCGGGCTTTCTTT,CASSQNRVQRAFF
TRBJ2-1,TRBV6-1,TRBD2,NA,TGTGCCAGCAGTGAAAGACTAGCGGGGTACAATGAGCAGTTCTTC,CASSERLAGYNEQFF
TRBJ2-5,TRBV19,TRBD2,once,TGTGCCAGTAGTCCGTCGACTAGCGGGGCGGAGACCCAGTACTTC,CASSPSTSGAETQYF
TRBJ2-7,TRBV7-9,NA,NA,TGTGCCAGCAGCGTCGCCTACGAGCAGTACTTC,CASSVAYEQYF
TRBJ1-2,TRBV5-6,TRBD1,NA,TGTGCCAGCAGTGACCGACAGGGCGACCACTATGGCTACACCTTC,CASSDRQGDHYGYTF
TRBJ1-2,TRBV29-1,NA,NA,TGCAGCGTTGAAGACAGGGCCCACTATGGCTACACCTTC,CSVEDRAHYGYTF
TRBJ1-1,TRBV18,NA,NA,TGTGCCAGCTCACCGCAGGGTACTGAAGCTTTCTTT,CASSPQGTEAFF
TRBJ2-1,TRBV19,NA,NA,TGTGCCAGTCAGGGGGGCGTGGCCTACAATGAGCAGTTCTTC,CASQGGVAYNEQFF
TRBJ2-7,TRBV19,TRBD2,NA,TGTGCCAGTAGTATGACTAGCGGGAGGCTATCTTCAAGCTCCTACGAGCAGTACTTC,CASSMTSGRLSSSSYEQYF
TRBJ2-5,TRBV10-3,TRBD1,NA,TGTGCCATGGGCCGGGACAGAGAAGAGACCCAGTACTTC,CAMGRDREETQYF
TRBJ1-1,TRBV20-1,TRBD1,NA,TGCAGTGCTAGTGACACCGGGACAGCCGGACCCGAAGCTTTCTTT,CSASDTGTAGPEAFF
TRBJ2-1,TRBV10-3,TRBD2,NA,TGTGCCATCAGGCCGGGGAGGCGGGAGGGCCGGTATGAGCAGTTCTTC,CAIRPGRREGRYEQFF
TRBJ1-2,TRBV5-6,NA,NA,TGTGCCAGCAGCTTGGCCGGTGGCTACACCTTC,CASSLAGGYTF
TRBJ1-3,TRBV7-2,NA,NA,TGTGCCAGCAGCCCCGGGATCCGAACTGGAAACACCATATATTTT,CASSPGIRTGNTIYF
TRBJ2-2,TRBV15,NA,few,TGTGCCACCAGCAGAGTGAGGGGGTACGATGAGCTGTTTTTT,CATSRVRGYDELFF
TRBJ2-1,TRBV19,TRBD2,once,TGTGCCAGTAGTACTCGACTAGCGGGAGTGCAGTTCTTC,CASSTRLAGVQFF
TRBJ2-3,TRBV21-1,NA,NA,TGTGCCAGCAGCCCCGCCCCCTTCTACCACACAGATACGCAGTATTTT,CASSPAPFYHTDTQYF
TRBJ1-4,TRBV28,NA,NA,TGTGCCAGCACCAGGGAGGGGGAGGAAAAACTGTTTTTT,CASTREGEEKLFF
TRBJ1-4,TRBV7-9,TRBD1,NA,TGTGCCAGCAGCCCGACAGGGGGCCGGCGTGTTGAAAAACTGTTTTTT,CASSPTGGRRVEKLFF
TRBJ2-2,TRBV6-1,TRBD1,NA,TGTGCCAGCAGTGTCCCCGGCGGGACAGGCCTCACCGGGGAGCTGTTTTTT,CASSVPGGTGLTGELFF
TRBJ2-7,TRBV6-1,TRBD2,NA,TGTGCCAGCAGTGAGGGACTAGCGGTCTACGAGCAGTACTTC,CASSEGLAVYEQYF
TRBJ1-2,TRBV2,NA,NA,TGTGCCAGCAGTGGGTATTCAGACAGGACCGACTTC,CASSGYSDRTDF
TRBJ2-3,TRBV6-1,TRBD2,NA,TGTGCCAGCAGTGAGTCTAGCGGGGGACGCACAGATACGCAGTATTTT,CASSESSGGRTDTQYF
TRBJ2-3,TRBV4-1,TRBD2,NA,TGCGCCAGCAGCCCCCGAGGAATAGCGGGGGGAGGCGATACGCAGTATTTT,CASSPRGIAGGGDTQYF
TRBJ2-5,TRBV6-4,NA,NA,TGTGCCAGCAGGCTAGCGTTCCGAACAAACTTCCAGTACTTC,CASRLAFRTNFQYF
TRBJ2-7,TRBV19,TRBD1,NA,TGTGCCAGTAGTAGAACAGGGGTCTCCTCCTACGAGCAGTACTTC,CASSRTGVSSYEQYF
TRBJ2-2,TRBV9,NA,NA,TGTGCCAGCAGCGTGACAGTGGACACCGGGGAGCTGTTTTTT,CASSVTVDTGELFF
TRBJ1-3,TRBV21-1,NA,NA,TGTGCCAGCAGCACATGTACCGGACAGGGGGCGGCTGGAAACACCATATATTTT,CASSTCTGQGAAGNTIYF
TRBJ1-2,TRBV5-4,TRBD1,once,TGTGCCAGCAGCTCAGGGGGCGTAGGGTTAGGCTATGGCTACACCTTC,CASSSGGVGLGYGYTF
TRBJ1-5,TRBV6-6,NA,few,TGTGCCAGCAGTTACATGGCGGTAGATCAGCCCCAGCATTTT,CASSYMAVDQPQHF
TRBJ2-7,TRBV5-1,TRBD2,NA,TGCGCCAGCAGCACCCTCGGGGTAGCGGGAGACGAGCAGTACTTC,CASSTLGVAGDEQYF